This TCR beta chain was identified during a study of T cells in Graves' hyperthyroidism and ophthalmopathy. Study-level points and caveats: In validation, the model predicted ophthalmopathy. These predictions came a median about 6.5 months before onset.

Remarks on this clonotype: Its specificity is not known. A much larger clone sits a single nucleotide away, making a read error possible.

RNA transcripts provided the source from which TCR beta CDR3 regions were amplified. In the first-round RT-PCR of the TCR CDR3, the HTBI primer set was used. TCRdb fed the multiplex PCR reads into MiXCR, producing one record per CDR3 protein. Among approximately 870,000 distinct CDR3 sequences listed, approximately 40% were seen once. Hyperthyroidism, newly diagnosed and lasting under 2 months, affected patients aged 18 to 65. Each 10 ml fresh peripheral blood draw supplied the PBMCs. V lost 8 bases, J lost 1 base, and 11 bases lay in between. CDR3 length equals 13 residues. Per the germline V gene, CDR1 is SNHLY and CDR2 is FYNNEI.

This rearrangement joins TRBV2 to TRBJ1-1, with no clear D. Material for sequencing was blood. This clonotype was sampled from a man aged 18 to 30 with Graves' hyperthyroidism. CDR3 sequence reads: CASGALRNTEAFF. In DNA form, the CDR3 reads TGTGCCAGCGGCGCACTTAGGAACACTGAAGCTTTCTTT.